The 17 T cell receptor beta chains below all came from one sample that was sequenced in a study of beta chain features in type 1 diabetes. Every isolated RNA sample was fully reverse transcribed, so sequencing captured expressed TCRB transcripts. Assay used: immunoSEQ multiplex PCR; TCRdb lists only in-frame clones, some missing. Here the sample spans 200,000 to 250,000 clones, approximately 11% being singletons. Sequencing was done on a sample of central memory CD4+ T cells from blood. The receptors derive from a man younger than 35 in good health.

The rearrangement uses TRBV5-1 and TRBJ1-4; no firm D call. CDR1 SGHRS and CDR2 YFSETQ come from the germline V gene. V dropped 0 bases and J dropped 4 bases, with 7 bases sitting between them. The CDR3 covers 14 residues. This CDR3 reads CASSLESINEKLFF. As DNA, the CDR3 is TGCGCCAGCAGCTTGGAGAGTATTAATGAAAAACTGTTTTTT.

Points on this clone: This sample also contains other DNA sequences that code for the same CDR3. The V call is TRBV20-1, the J call TRBJ1-1, with D unclear. Trimming took off 7 bases at V and 1 base at J, with 7 bases between the two ends. Germline CDR1 reads DFQATT; CDR2 reads SNEGSKA (reference sequence). This CDR3 comprises 11 residues. The CDR3 bases are TGCAGTGTCAGAGAGAACACTGAAGCTTTCTTT. Encoded protein: CSVRENTEAFF.

This clone was observed at least ten times. The V and J genes are TRBV2 and TRBJ2-5; TRBD1 agrees at 7 bases. This CDR3 has 12 amino acids. CDR1 SNHLY and CDR2 FYNNEI come from the germline V gene. The trim removed 9 bases at V and 4 bases at J, leaving 5 bases unmatched. CDR3 sequence reads: CASRTGTETQYF. CDR3 sequence (DNA): TGTGCCAGTAGGACAGGTACAGAGACCCAGTACTTC. The whole variable domain, filled in from reference TRBV2 and TRBJ2-5, reads EPEVTQTPSHQVTQMGQEVILRCVPISNHLYFYWYRQILGQKVEFLVSFYNNEISEKSEIFDDQFSVERPDGSNFTLKIRSTKLEDSAMYFCASRTGTETQYFGPGTRLLVL.

This clone was detected many times. This chain joins TRBV25-1 and TRBJ2-3; the D is unclear. Germline-derived CDR1 and CDR2 are MGHDK and SYGVNS. V lost 5 bases, J lost 6 bases, and 6 bases lay in between. The CDR3 length is 11 residues. CDR3 sequence: CASSPSDTQYF. CDR3 bases: TGTGCCAGCAGTCCGTCTGATACGCAGTATTTT.

The V gene is TRBV28, the J gene TRBJ2-5; D not certain. This CDR3 has 11 residues. Trimming shortened V by 0 bases and J by 7 bases, and 3 bases separated the two germline ends. CDR1 MDHEN and CDR2 SYDVKM come from the germline V gene. The CDR3, as DNA: TGTGCCAGCAGTTTATGGGGGACCCAGTACTTC. This encodes CASSLWGTQYF.

In its sample, this clone was seen many times. A read error may produce the germline difference seen at one junction end. This chain connects TRBV7-7 to TRBJ2-1; TRBD1 might be the D (6 bases). The CDR3 extends over 12 amino acids. Looked up from germline, CDR1 is SSHAT and CDR2 is FNYEAQ (reference sequence). CDR3 in amino acids: CASSNTGYEQFF. The DNA for the CDR3 is TGTGCTAGCAGCAACACAGGGTACGAGCAGTTCTTC.

The chain joins TRBV9 to TRBJ2-1, with 8 bases fitting TRBD2. Germline V gives CDR1 SGDLS, CDR2 YYNGEE. V dropped 3 bases and J dropped 0; count of bases not matched to a gene: 8. CDR3 size: 17 residues. CDR3 amino acids: CASSGDVAGSSYNEQFF. In DNA form, the CDR3 reads TGTGCCAGCAGCGGTGACGTAGCGGGAAGCTCCTACAATGAGCAGTTCTTC.

The chain recombines TRBV18 with TRBJ2-3; 12 bases map to TRBD2. The CDR3 totals 16 residues. Germline CDR1 is KGHSH and CDR2 is LQKENI. The ends lost 0 bases at V and 4 bases at J; junction bases unmatched: 2. This CDR3 reads CASSPPSSGRADTQYF. The CDR3 DNA reads TGTGCCAGCTCACCACCGTCTAGCGGGAGGGCAGATACGCAGTATTTT. The whole variable domain, remainder taken from reference TRBV18 and TRBJ2-3, is NAGVMQNPRHLVRRRGQEARLRCSPMKGHSHVYWYRQLPEEGLKFMVYLQKENIIDESGMPKERFSAEFPKEGPSILRIQQVVRGDSAAYFCASSPPSSGRADTQYFGPGTRLTVL.

This clone has a handful of counts. The V and J genes are TRBV30 and TRBJ1-2; D might be TRBD1 (6 bases). The CDR3 loop spans 16 amino acids. Deletions cut 1 base from V and 4 bases from J, with 19 bases between. From germline, CDR1 is GTSNPN and CDR2 SVGIG (reference sequence). The CDR3 sequence is CAWSGTSTGRGYGYTF. The DNA for the CDR3 is TGTGCCTGGAGTGGGACATCTACAGGGCGGGGCTATGGCTACACCTTC.

J is TRBJ2-1 and V is TRBV29-1, with no clear D. The CDR3 is 16 amino acids. Trimming removed 1 base from V and 0 bases from J, with 13 bases in between. CDR1 is SQVTM, CDR2 ANQGSEA, per germline. The CDR3 DNA follows: TGCAGCGTTGAAGGACTTCCCTCCAGCTCCTACAATGAGCAGTTCTTC. This translates into CSVEGLPSSSYNEQFF.

The V gene is TRBV18, the J gene TRBJ2-1; 9 nucleotides agree with TRBD2. The germline V gene encodes CDR1 KGHSH and CDR2 LQKENI. Unmatched junction bases numbered 11, after V lost 3 bases and J lost 11 bases. CDR3 length: 15 amino acids. Here the CDR3 reads CASSPPAGGTFKQFF. CDR3 DNA: TGTGCCAGCTCACCCCCAGCGGGAGGTACTTTCAAGCAGTTCTTC.

This clone was seen more than once but under ten times. This sequence joins TRBV29-1 and TRBJ2-3; D perhaps matches TRBD2 (5 bases). V lost 6 bases and J lost 6, with 10 bases in between. Per germline, CDR1 SQVTM and CDR2 ANQGSEA. This CDR3 is 11 amino acids long. DNA for the CDR3: TGCAGCGTCACTAGTAGCGATACGCAGTATTTT. It translates to CSVTSSDTQYF.

This clone was seen only a few times. The J gene is TRBJ2-6, the V gene TRBV12-5; perhaps D is TRBD1 or TRBD2 (5 bases each). V lost 6 bases, J lost 0 bases, and 15 bases lay in between. CDR1 and CDR2 (germline): LGHNT, FRNRAP. The CDR3 loop spans 17 amino acids. CDR3 loop: CASGRGDGSSGANVLTF. In nucleotides, the CDR3 is TGTGCTAGTGGCCGAGGGGACGGCAGCTCTGGGGCCAACGTCCTGACTTTC.

This clone was recorded a few times. The rearrangement uses TRBV29-1 and TRBJ2-6, with D perhaps given as TRBD1 or TRBD2 (5 bases each). The germline V gene encodes CDR1 SQVTM and CDR2 ANQGSEA. The CDR3 is made up of 15 amino acids. The V end was cut by 6 bases, the J end by 4 bases, with 16 bases between. CDR3 in DNA: TGCAGCGTGGACGATCGAGGGGCCGGGGCCAACGTCCTGACTTTC. Its protein product is CSVDDRGAGANVLTF. Using reference TRBV29-1 and TRBJ2-6 for the parts outside the CDR3, the full variable domain is SAVISQKPSRDICQRGTSLTIQCQVDSQVTMMFWYRQQPGQSLTLIATANQGSEATYESGFVIDKFPISRPNLTFSTLTVSNMSPEDSSIYLCSVDDRGAGANVLTFGAGSRLTVL.

This clone was detected only a few times. This sequence joins TRBV30 and TRBJ1-1; D uncertain. The germline V and J ends were trimmed by 0 bases and 1 base, with 6 bases remaining between them. CDR3 length equals 13 residues. Germline assignment: CDR1 GTSNPN and CDR2 SVGIG (reference sequence). Written as DNA, the CDR3 is TGTGCCTGGAGTGTACAGTGGAACACTGAAGCTTTCTTT. Amino acid sequence: CAWSVQWNTEAFF.

This clone was seen only a few times. The rearrangement uses TRBV7-2 and TRBJ2-1; D may be TRBD1 or TRBD2 (5 bases each). Germline CDR1 and CDR2: SGHTA and FQGNSA. V gave up 5 bases and J gave up 7 bases, with 12 bases separating them. The CDR3 contains 13 residues. As DNA, the CDR3 is TGTGCCAGCAGCCTTCGGGACGGAAATGAGCAGTTCTTC. Translation: CASSLRDGNEQFF.

V and J are TRBV18 and TRBJ2-5; no definite D call. The CDR3 spans 14 residues. The V end lost 2 bases, the J end lost 0 bases, and 7 bases lay between the germline ends. Germline loops: CDR1 KGHSH, CDR2 LQKENI. The CDR3 nucleotides read TGTGCCAGCTCACCAGTCCCGTACCAAGAGACCCAGTACTTC. This sequence encodes CASSPVPYQETQYF.